This TCR beta chain is drawn from a study of monozygotic twins with inflammatory bowel disease (dated by TCRdb to the late 2010s). With regard to the full study: The complete study included approximately 28 monozygotic twin pairs: 19 IBD-discordant Danish pairs and nine German pairs, of which four were IBD-concordant and five were IBD-discordant. Disease-associated traits were sought mainly through comparisons between IBD patients and their genetically identical healthy co-twins within discordant pairs. Each individual had, on average, about 151 000 unique TCRalpha sequences and 181 000 unique TCRbeta sequences available for analysis. The full study reports these points: Background noise and inter-individual variability may have been introduced into the repertoires by the differing immunosuppressive treatments among patients. Repertoire similarity did not differ between concordant and discordant twins, which could be due to limited statistical power. The analysis was unable to tell different T cell subtypes apart. The results gave no support for a single strong signal or clonotype linked to IBD. IBD patients had lower TCRbeta repertoire diversity, measured by the inverse Simpson index, than their healthy co-twins. IBD patients shared fewer clonotypes with other individuals than healthy twins did, most markedly in patients showing signs of disease activity.

On this clonotype: Its antigen has not been determined.

A roughly 2.6 ml peripheral blood sample was drawn into PAXgene tubes per donor and stored at -80°C. Total RNA was isolated from whole blood with the PAXgene blood miRNA kit on an automated QIAcube, without T cell sorting. Peripheral blood from monozygotic twin pairs, either concordant or discordant for inflammatory bowel disease, underwent deep TCRalpha and TCRbeta repertoire profiling that used unique molecular barcoding. For every twin pair, smoking habits were documented, and each individual was categorised as a current, former or never smoker. The receptor library was made with 5' RACE. Each TCR library was prepared from around 3.5 ug of total RNA. For each sample, cDNA was synthesized in eight separate reactions using SMARTScribe reverse transcriptase. Unique molecular identifiers containing a 6-nucleotide sample barcode were introduced through template switching during cDNA synthesis. TCRalpha and TCRbeta cDNA was amplified in two nested PCRs of 16 and 9 cycles, and bead purification was carried out after each PCR. Before amplification, the cDNA was both treated with uracil DNA-glycosylase and purified with the QIAquick PCR purification kit. In the second PCR, Illumina TruSeq-compatible adapters and sample-specific barcodes were added. TapeStation and Qubit were used to check library quality and concentration, and roughly 5.5 ng of each library was pooled. Pooled libraries were sequenced on an Illumina HiSeq2500 single-index Rapid Run with 2 x 100 bp reads and custom sequencing primers. The authors processed their data as follows. MiGEC version 1.2.6 was used for UMI-based consensus assembly, which corrected PCR and sequencing errors. MiXCR version 2.1.1 was used to carry out V(D)J alignment, clonotype assembly and CDR3 extraction. To normalise gene usage, clonotype sharing and MAIT/NKT TCR abundance, the analysis used the top 1000, 10 000 and 20 000 clonotypes per sample. Diversity was computed as the inverse Simpson index with the vegan R package after downsampling to 27 000 UMIs. Paired Mann-Whitney U tests were applied to discordant twin pairs, with Benjamini-Hochberg correction for multiple testing. Once TCRdb had reprocessed the reads, it stored one entry per CDR3 protein sequence and supplied no DNA. TCRdb's processing, not the authors', yielded these V and J calls. The table kept for this sample lists around 400,000 distinct CDR3 sequences. Less than 2.5% of the sample goes to the ten largest clones.

The CDR3, cysteine through phenylalanine, is 15 amino acids long. No DNA is listed. This receptor was obtained from a human donor with ulcerative colitis or Crohn's disease, or a healthy co-twin of an affected twin (not recorded which). This sequence uses TRBV12-3 or TRBV12-4 and TRBJ2-7; without DNA, the TCRdb call of TRBD1 cannot be checked. Sequenced input: blood. The CDR3 region has the sequence CASSPHGTHSYEQYF.